The 9 T cell receptor beta chains reported below all come from one sample, sequenced in a study of beta chain features in type 1 diabetes (dated by TCRdb to the late 2010s). Libraries were constructed by the immunoSEQ multiplex PCR assay. The High Capacity cDNA Reverse Transcription Kit was used to reverse transcribe all of the isolated RNA, meaning that expressed TCRB transcripts were what got sequenced. Held by TCRdb, this immuneACCESS table contains in-frame sequences only and omits some clones. Under half of the omission traces to an unresolved V gene where checked; the cause of the rest is unknown. Across this sample there are around 44,000 clones, with under 65% seen only once. The ten largest clones capture roughly 2% of the sample. The specimen was Tregs from blood. This sample's cell subset or site label indicates: regulatory CD4+ T cells. The receptors come from a woman under 30 in good health.

This clone was picked up a small number of times. The chain recombines TRBV5-4 with TRBJ2-4, with 13 bases lining up with TRBD2. This CDR3 spans 16 amino acids. Germline loops: CDR1 SGHNT, CDR2 YYREEE (reference sequence). The junction had 7 bases not matched to a gene; V was cut back by 4 bases and J by 6 bases. CDR3 sequence (DNA): TGTGCCAGCAGCGGGAGGACTAGCGGGAGTGTAAACATTCAGTACTTC. The encoded protein is CASSGRTSGSVNIQYF.

This clone was seen a few times. This CDR3 is CASSLKWSSGETQYF. The DNA of the CDR3 is TGTGCCAGCAGCTTGAAATGGTCTAGCGGGGAGACCCAGTACTTC. This chain joins TRBV5-4 and TRBJ2-5, with TRBD2 identical over 8 bases. Losses at the gene ends were 1 base for V and 5 bases for J; bases not matched to a gene: 7. The CDR3 extends over 15 amino acids. Germline-derived CDR1 and CDR2 are SGHNT and YYREEE (reference sequence).

This clone was seen once. The chain is built from TRBV9 and TRBJ1-1, with 9 bases fitting TRBD1. J was trimmed by 6 bases and V by 1 base; bases with no gene match: 4. CDR3 length: 14 residues. Germline CDR1 SGDLS, CDR2 YYNGEE. CDR3 protein: CASSVIRQGAEAFF. CDR3 DNA: TGTGCCAGCAGCGTAATTAGACAGGGGGCTGAAGCTTTCTTT.

This clone was seen only a few times. The V call is TRBV5-1, the J call TRBJ2-5, with 9 bases aligning to TRBD1. The CDR3 is made up of 14 amino acids. The junction had 9 bases not matched to a gene; V was cut back by 7 bases and J by 5 bases. Germline-derived CDR1 and CDR2 are SGHRS and YFSETQ. CDR3 loop: CASRTQGATETQYF. For the CDR3, the DNA is TGCGCCAGCCGCACACAGGGGGCCACGGAGACCCAGTACTTC. Full variable domain (missing parts from reference TRBV5-1 and TRBJ2-5): KAGVTQTPRYLIKTRGQQVTLSCSPISGHRSVSWYQQTPGQGLQFLFEYFSETQRNKGNFPGRFSGRQFSNSRSEMNVSTLELGDSALYLCASRTQGATETQYFGPGTRLLVL.

The chain uses TRBV29-1 and TRBJ2-3; perhaps TRBD1 as D (6 bases). The germline gives CDR1 SQVTM, CDR2 ANQGSEA. Deletions cut 0 bases from V and 1 base from J, with 17 bases between. CDR3 length: 17 residues. CDR3 residues: CSVEDHSGKGGTDTQYF. DNA for the CDR3: TGCAGCGTTGAAGATCATTCGGGGAAGGGGGGCACAGATACGCAGTATTTT.

This clone has just a few counts. This CDR3 is CASRFAATSNNEQFF. The CDR3 DNA reads as TGTGCCAGCAGGTTCGCTGCGACTAGTAACAATGAGCAGTTCTTC. The rearrangement links TRBV28 to TRBJ2-1; TRBD2 might be the D (6 bases). CDR1 MDHEN and CDR2 SYDVKM come from the germline V gene. The CDR3 is 15 residues long. The V and J ends lost 6 bases and 5 bases respectively, with 17 bases between them. Based on the CDR3 plus reference TRBV28 and TRBJ2-1, the full variable domain is DVKVTQSSRYLVKRTGEKVFLECVQDMDHENMFWYRQDPGLGLRLIYFSYDVKMKEKGDIPEGYSVSREKKERFSLILESASTNQTSMYLCASRFAATSNNEQFFGPGTRLTVL.

Here the CDR3 DNA reads TGTGCCAGCAGTCTATGGGCCTTTTCTGGGGCCAACGTCCTGACTTTC. Encoded protein: CASSLWAFSGANVLTF. V and J are TRBV6-4 and TRBJ2-6; D remains unclear. This CDR3 contains 16 residues. V gave up 5 bases and J gave up 1 base, with 12 bases separating them. Germline V gives CDR1 MRHNA, CDR2 SNTAGT.

The gene calls are TRBV28 and TRBJ2-7; TRBD1 might be the D (6 bases). Deletions cut 5 bases from V and 4 bases from J, with 15 bases between. Germline values: CDR1 MDHEN, CDR2 SYDVKM. The CDR3 is 14 amino acids. The CDR3 spells CASSPLTGLYEQYF. The CDR3 DNA reads as TGTGCCAGCAGTCCGTTAACAGGGTTGTACGAGCAGTACTTC.

The chain combines TRBV29-1 with TRBJ1-2; no firm D call. CDR3 size: 12 residues. CDR1 is SQVTM, CDR2 ANQGSEA, per germline. With 4 bases removed from V and 2 bases from J, the gap between germline ends came to 8 bases. The CDR3 reads CSVAWQNYGYTF. The CDR3, as DNA: TGCAGCGTTGCCTGGCAGAACTATGGCTACACCTTC.